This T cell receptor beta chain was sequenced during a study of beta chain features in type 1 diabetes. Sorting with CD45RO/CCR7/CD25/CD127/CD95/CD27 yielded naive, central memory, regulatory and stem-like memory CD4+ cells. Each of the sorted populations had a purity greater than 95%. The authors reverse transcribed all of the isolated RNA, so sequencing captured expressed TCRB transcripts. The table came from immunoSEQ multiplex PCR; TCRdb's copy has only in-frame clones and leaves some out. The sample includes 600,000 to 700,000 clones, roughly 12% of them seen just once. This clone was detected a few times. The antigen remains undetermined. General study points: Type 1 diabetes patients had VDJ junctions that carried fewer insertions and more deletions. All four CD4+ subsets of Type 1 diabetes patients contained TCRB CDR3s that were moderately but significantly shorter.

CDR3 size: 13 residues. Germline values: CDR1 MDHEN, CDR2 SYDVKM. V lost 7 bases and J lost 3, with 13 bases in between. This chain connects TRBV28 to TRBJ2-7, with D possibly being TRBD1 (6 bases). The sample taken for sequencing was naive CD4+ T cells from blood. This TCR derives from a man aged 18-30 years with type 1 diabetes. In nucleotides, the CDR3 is TGTGCCAGCACCTTAGGACAGAACTACGAGCAGTACTTC. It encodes CASTLGQNYEQYF. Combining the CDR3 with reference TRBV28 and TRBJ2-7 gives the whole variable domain DVKVTQSSRYLVKRTGEKVFLECVQDMDHENMFWYRQDPGLGLRLIYFSYDVKMKEKGDIPEGYSVSREKKERFSLILESASTNQTSMYLCASTLGQNYEQYFGPGTRLTVT.